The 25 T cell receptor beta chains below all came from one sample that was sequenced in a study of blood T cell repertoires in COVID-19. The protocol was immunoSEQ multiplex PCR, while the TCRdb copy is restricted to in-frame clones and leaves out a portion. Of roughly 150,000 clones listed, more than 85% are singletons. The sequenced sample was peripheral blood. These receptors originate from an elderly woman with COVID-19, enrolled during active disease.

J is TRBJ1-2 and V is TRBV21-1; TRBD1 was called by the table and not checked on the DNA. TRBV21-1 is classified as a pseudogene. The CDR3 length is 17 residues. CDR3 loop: CASSTQSRRTKNYGYTF. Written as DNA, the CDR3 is TGTGCCAGCAGCACGCAAAGCCGTCGGACAAAAAACTATGGCTACACCTTC.

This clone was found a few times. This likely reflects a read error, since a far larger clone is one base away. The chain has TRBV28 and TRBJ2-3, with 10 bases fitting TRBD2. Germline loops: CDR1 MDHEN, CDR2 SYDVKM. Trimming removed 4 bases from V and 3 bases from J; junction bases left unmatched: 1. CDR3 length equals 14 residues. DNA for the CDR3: TGTGCCAGCAGTTCGGGACTAGCGACAGATACGCAGTATTTT. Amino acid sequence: CASSSGLATDTQYF. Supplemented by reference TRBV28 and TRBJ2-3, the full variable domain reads DVKVTQSSRYLVKRTGEKVFLECVQDMDHENMFWYRQDPGLGLRLIYFSYDVKMKEKGDIPEGYSVSREKKERFSLILESASTNQTSMYLCASSSGLATDTQYFGPGTRLTVL.

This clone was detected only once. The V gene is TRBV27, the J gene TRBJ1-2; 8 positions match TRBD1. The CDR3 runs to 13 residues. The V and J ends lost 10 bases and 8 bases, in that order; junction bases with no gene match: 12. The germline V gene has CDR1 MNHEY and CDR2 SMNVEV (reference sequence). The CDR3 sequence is CATGGRQGNGYTF. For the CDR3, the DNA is TGTGCCACAGGGGGTAGACAGGGGAACGGCTACACCTTC.

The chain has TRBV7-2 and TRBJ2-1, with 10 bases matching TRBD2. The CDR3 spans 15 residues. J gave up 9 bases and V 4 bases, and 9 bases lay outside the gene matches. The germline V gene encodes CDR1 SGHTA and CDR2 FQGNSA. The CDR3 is CASSSQTSGSGEQFF. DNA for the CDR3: TGTGCCAGCAGCTCCCAGACTAGCGGGTCGGGTGAGCAGTTCTTC. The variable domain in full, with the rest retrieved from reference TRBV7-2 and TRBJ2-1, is GAGVSQSPSNKVTEKGKDVELRCDPISGHTALYWYRQSLGQGLEFLIYFQGNSAPDKSGLPSDRFSAERTGGSVSTLTIQRTQQEDSAVYLCASSSQTSGSGEQFFGPGTRLTVL.

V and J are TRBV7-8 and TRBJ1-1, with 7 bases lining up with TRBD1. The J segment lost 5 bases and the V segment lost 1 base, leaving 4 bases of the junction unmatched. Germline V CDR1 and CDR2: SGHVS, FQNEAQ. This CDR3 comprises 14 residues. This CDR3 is CASSLGPGGTEAFF. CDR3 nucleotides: TGTGCCAGCAGCTTAGGGCCAGGGGGGACTGAAGCTTTCTTT.

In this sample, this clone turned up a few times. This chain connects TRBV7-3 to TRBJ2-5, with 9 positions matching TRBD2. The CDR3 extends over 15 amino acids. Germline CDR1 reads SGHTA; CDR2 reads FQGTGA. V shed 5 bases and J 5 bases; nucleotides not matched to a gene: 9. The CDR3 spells CASSLGQREVETQYF. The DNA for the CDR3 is TGTGCCAGCAGCCTAGGGCAGCGGGAGGTGGAGACCCAGTACTTC.

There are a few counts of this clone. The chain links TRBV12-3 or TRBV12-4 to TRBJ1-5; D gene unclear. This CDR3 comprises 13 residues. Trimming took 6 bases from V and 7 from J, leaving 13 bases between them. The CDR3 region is CASRWGEGQPQHF. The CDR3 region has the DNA TGTGCCAGCAGGTGGGGTGAGGGCCAGCCCCAGCATTTT.

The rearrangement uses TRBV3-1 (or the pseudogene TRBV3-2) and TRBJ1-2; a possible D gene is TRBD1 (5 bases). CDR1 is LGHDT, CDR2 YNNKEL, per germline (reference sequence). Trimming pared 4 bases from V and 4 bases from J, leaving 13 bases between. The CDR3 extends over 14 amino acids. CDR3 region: CASSPVARGYGYTF. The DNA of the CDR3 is TGTGCCAGCAGCCCAGTCGCAAGGGGCTATGGCTACACCTTC.

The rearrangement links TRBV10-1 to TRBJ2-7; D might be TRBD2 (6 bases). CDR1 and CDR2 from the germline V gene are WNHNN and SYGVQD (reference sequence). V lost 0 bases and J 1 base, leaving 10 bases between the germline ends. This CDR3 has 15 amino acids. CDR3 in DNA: TGCGCCAGCAGTGAGTCCCGGGGGTGTTCCTACGAGCAGTACTTC. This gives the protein CASSESRGCSYEQYF.

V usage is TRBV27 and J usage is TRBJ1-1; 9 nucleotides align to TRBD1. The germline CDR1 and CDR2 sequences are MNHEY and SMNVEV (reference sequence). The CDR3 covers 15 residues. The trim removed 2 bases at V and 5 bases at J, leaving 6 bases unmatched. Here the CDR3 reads CASSLGDRVWTEAFF. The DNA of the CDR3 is TGTGCCAGCAGTTTAGGGGACAGGGTATGGACTGAAGCTTTCTTT.

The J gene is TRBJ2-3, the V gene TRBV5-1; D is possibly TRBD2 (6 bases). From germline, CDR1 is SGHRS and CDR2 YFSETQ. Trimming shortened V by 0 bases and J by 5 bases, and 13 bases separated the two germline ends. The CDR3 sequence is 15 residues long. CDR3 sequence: CASSLAGGTVDTQYF. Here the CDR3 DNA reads TGCGCCAGCAGCTTGGCTGGCGGGACGGTAGATACGCAGTATTTT.

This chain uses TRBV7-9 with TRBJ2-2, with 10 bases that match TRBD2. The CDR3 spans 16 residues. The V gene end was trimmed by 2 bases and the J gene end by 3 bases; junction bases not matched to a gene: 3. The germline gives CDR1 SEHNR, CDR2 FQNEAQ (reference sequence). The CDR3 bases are TGTGCCAGCAGCTTATTACTAGCGGGATACACCGGGGAGCTGTTTTTT. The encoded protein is CASSLLLAGYTGELFF.

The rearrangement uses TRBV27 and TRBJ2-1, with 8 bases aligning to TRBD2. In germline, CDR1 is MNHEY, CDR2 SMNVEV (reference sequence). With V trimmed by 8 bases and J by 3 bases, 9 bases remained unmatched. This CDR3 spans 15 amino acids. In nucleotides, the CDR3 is TGTGCCAGCGCTCTTGGGCTAGCGGGCTACAATGAGCAGTTCTTC. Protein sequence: CASALGLAGYNEQFF.

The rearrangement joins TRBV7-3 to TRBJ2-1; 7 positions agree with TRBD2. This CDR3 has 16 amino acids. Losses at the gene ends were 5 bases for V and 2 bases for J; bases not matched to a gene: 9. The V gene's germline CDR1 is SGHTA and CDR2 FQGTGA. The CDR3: CASSLSAGVTYNEQFF. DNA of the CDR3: TGTGCCAGCAGCCTAAGCGCGGGGGTTACCTACAATGAGCAGTTCTTC. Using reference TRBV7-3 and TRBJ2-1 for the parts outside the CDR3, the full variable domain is GAGVSQTPSNKVTEKGKYVELRCDPISGHTALYWYRQSLGQGPEFLIYFQGTGAADDSGLPNDRFFAVRPEGSVSTLKIQRTERGDSAVYLCASSLSAGVTYNEQFFGPGTRLTVL.

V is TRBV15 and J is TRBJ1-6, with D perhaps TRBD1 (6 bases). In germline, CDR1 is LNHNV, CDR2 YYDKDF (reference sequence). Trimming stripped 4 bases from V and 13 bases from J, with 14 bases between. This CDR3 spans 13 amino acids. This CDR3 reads CATSTRTDSPLHF. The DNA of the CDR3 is TGTGCCACCAGCACACGGACAGACAGTCCCCTCCACTTT.

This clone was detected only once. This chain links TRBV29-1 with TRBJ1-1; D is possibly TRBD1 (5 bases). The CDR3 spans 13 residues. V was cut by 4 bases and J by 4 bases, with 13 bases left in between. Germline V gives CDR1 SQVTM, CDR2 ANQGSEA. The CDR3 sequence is CSVAQGGSTEAFF. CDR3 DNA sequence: TGCAGCGTTGCCCAGGGAGGGAGCACTGAAGCTTTCTTT.

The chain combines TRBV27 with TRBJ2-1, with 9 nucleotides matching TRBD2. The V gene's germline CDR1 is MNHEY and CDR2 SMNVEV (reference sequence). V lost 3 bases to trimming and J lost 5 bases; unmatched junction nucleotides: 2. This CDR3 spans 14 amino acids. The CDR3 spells CASSFLAGHNEQFF. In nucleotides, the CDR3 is TGTGCCAGCAGTTTTCTAGCGGGACACAATGAGCAGTTCTTC.

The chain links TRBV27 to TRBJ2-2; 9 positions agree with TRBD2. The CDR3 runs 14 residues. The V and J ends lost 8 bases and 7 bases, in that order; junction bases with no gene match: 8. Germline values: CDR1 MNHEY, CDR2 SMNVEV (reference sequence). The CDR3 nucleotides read TGTGCCAGCCGATCTAGCGGGAACGGCGGGGAGCTGTTTTTT. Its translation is CASRSSGNGGELFF.

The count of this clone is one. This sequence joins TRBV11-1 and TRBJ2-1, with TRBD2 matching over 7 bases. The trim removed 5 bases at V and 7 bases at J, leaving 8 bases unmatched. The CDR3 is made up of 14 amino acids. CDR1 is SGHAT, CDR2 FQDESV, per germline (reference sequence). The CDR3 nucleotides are TGTGCCAGCAGCCCGACTAGCTACGGAAATGAGCAGTTCTTC. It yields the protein CASSPTSYGNEQFF.

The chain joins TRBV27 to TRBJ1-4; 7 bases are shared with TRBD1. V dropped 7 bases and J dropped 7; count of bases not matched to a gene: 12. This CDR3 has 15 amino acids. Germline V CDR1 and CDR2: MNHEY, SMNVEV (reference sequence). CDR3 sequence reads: CASTRSGGLSEKLFF. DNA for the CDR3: TGTGCCAGCACCAGATCAGGGGGGTTAAGTGAAAAACTGTTTTTT.

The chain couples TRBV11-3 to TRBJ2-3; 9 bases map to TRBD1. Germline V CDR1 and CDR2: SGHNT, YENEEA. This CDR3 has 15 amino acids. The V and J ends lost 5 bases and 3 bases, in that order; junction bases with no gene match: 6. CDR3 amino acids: CASSPGTGLTDTQYF. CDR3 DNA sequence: TGTGCCAGCAGCCCAGGGACAGGGCTTACAGATACGCAGTATTTT.

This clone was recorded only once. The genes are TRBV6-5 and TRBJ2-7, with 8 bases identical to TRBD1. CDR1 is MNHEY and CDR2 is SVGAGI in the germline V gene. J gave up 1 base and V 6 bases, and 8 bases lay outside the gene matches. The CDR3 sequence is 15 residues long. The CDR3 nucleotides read TGTGCCAGCAGATTCAGAGGACAGGGTTCCTACGAGCAGTACTTC. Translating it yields CASRFRGQGSYEQYF.

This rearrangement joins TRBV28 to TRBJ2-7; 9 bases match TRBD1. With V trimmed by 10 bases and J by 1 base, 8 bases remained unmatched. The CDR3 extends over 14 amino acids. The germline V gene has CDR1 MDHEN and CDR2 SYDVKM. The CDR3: CATDGGTGSYEQYF. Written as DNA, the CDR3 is TGTGCCACCGACGGCGGGACAGGGTCCTACGAGCAGTACTTC.

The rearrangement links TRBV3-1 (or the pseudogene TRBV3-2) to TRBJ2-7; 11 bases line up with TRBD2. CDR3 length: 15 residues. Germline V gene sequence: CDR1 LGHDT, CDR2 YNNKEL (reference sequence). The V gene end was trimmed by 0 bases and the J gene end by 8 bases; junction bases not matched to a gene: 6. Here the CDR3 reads CASSQDLLAGVQQYF. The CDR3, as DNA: TGTGCCAGCAGCCAAGATTTACTAGCGGGAGTTCAGCAGTACTTC.

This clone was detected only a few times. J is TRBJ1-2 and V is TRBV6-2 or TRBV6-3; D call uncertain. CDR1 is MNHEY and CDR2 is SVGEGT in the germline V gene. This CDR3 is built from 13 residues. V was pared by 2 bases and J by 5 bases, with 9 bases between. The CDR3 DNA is TGTGCCAGCAGTTACGCCTACGGGTATGGCTACACCTTC. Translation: CASSYAYGYGYTF.